Listed below are T cell receptor beta chains from one sample, sequenced in a study of T cell responses to AZD1222 COVID-19 vaccine. Using immunoSEQ multiplex PCR, the repertoire was profiled, and TCRdb retains in-frame clones only, with some absent. Here the sample spans 75,000 to 95,000 clones, over 75% being singletons. The sequenced sample was peripheral blood, obtained on day 0 of AZD1222 vaccination. These receptors came from an adult in good health. The CDR3 runs from the conserved cysteine through the conserved F or W. The order of the fields is V gene, clone size, D gene, J gene, CDR3 DNA, CDR3 protein. The D gene is left open where the match is weak. A clone size is listed for some rows: how often the clone was seen (once, few, many), or a class if it is expanded.

TRBV11-1	once	.	TRBJ1-1	TGTGCCAGCACTTCGGGCAGACTTAACACTGAAGCTTTCTTT	CASTSGRLNTEAFF
TRBV6-6	.	TRBD1	TRBJ1-6	TGTGCCAGCAGCCCGGACAGGGCGAATTCACCCCTCCACTTT	CASSPDRANSPLHF
TRBV3-1/TRBV3-2	once	TRBD2	TRBJ2-7	TGTGCCAGCAGAGAGACAGGAGCTAGCGGGAGGGCCTACGAGCAGTACTTC	CASRETGASGRAYEQYF
TRBV6-5	few	.	TRBJ1-3	TGTGCCAGCAGTTACTCGAGTTCTGTACCTGGAAACACCATATATTTT	CASSYSSSVPGNTIYF
TRBV5-6	.	.	TRBJ1-2	TGTGCCAGCAGCTTGATAGGGGTCCCTAACTATGGCTACACCTTC	CASSLIGVPNYGYTF
TRBV7-9	.	TRBD1	TRBJ1-2	TGTGCCAGCAGCTTACGAGGGGGCCTAGGAGGCTACACCTTC	CASSLRGGLGGYTF
TRBV28	.	TRBD1	TRBJ1-5	TGTGCCAGCAGGGCCGGGACAGGGTTTCAGCCCCAGCATTTT	CASRAGTGFQPQHF
TRBV11-3	once	.	TRBJ2-3	TGTGCCAGCAGCCACATGTACACAGATACGCAGTATTTT	CASSHMYTDTQYF
TRBV5-1	.	.	TRBJ2-1	TGCGCCAGCATGTCTGGGCTCTCCTACAATGAGCAGTTCTTC	CASMSGLSYNEQFF
TRBV5-1	.	TRBD1	TRBJ2-1	TGCGCCAGCAGCTTGTTGGGACAGGGAAACAATGAGCAGTTCTTC	CASSLLGQGNNEQFF
TRBV12-5	once	.	TRBJ2-5	TGTGCTAGTGGTTGGGAGGTCGGCGAGACCCAGTACTTC	CASGWEVGETQYF
TRBV28	.	.	TRBJ1-1	TGTGCCAGCATCCCCGGGGGGCTAGACACTGAAGCTTTCTTT	CASIPGGLDTEAFF
TRBV5-4	.	TRBD2	TRBJ2-3	TGTGCCAGCAGGTCTAGCGGGGAAGTTGATACGCAGTATTTT	CASRSSGEVDTQYF
TRBV5-1	.	.	TRBJ2-7	TGCGCCAGCAGCGTGAGTAGGGACGCTCTCTACGAGCAGTACTTC	CASSVSRDALYEQYF
TRBV10-3	.	TRBD1	TRBJ1-5	TGTGCCATCAGGAAACAGGGGGTAGGTCAGCCCCAGCATTTT	CAIRKQGVGQPQHF
TRBV7-6	.	TRBD1	TRBJ1-5	TGTGCCAGCAGCTTAGGACAGGGAGGGAGTCAGCCCCAGCATTTT	CASSLGQGGSQPQHF
TRBV7-2	few	TRBD1	TRBJ2-2	TGTGCCAGCAGCGGGGACAGGGTATATTCCGGGGAGCTGTTTTTT	CASSGDRVYSGELFF
TRBV4-1	.	.	TRBJ2-7	TGCGCCAGCAGCCACTACTACGAGCAGTACTTC	CASSHYYEQYF
TRBV9	.	.	TRBJ1-1	TGTGCCAGCAGCGTAGGGCAACTGAACACTGAAGCTTTCTTT	CASSVGQLNTEAFF
TRBV29-1	.	.	TRBJ2-5	TGCAGCGTGTACCAAGAGACCCAGTACTTC	CSVYQETQYF
TRBV6-5	few	TRBD2	TRBJ2-5	TGTGCCAGCAGTTACGGGACTAGCGGGAGTGAGACCCAGTACTTC	CASSYGTSGSETQYF
TRBV19	.	.	TRBJ2-7	TGTGCCAGTAGTGAGCCGGACAGTGCTACCTACGAGCAGTACTTC	CASSEPDSATYEQYF
TRBV6-1	.	.	TRBJ1-5	TGTGCCAGCAGTGACAGGGACTGGTCAAATCAGCCCCAGCATTTT	CASSDRDWSNQPQHF
TRBV5-8	.	TRBD1	TRBJ1-3	TGTGCCAGCAGCTACGGTGGCCACGGACAGGGACCTGGAAACACCATATATTTT	CASSYGGHGQGPGNTIYF
TRBV6-1	.	.	TRBJ1-2	TGTGCCAGCAGTGAGGCACAGCTCCTTTACTATGGCTACACCTTC	CASSEAQLLYYGYTF
TRBV9	.	.	TRBJ2-5	TGTGCCAGCAGACCCTCGGGGGGCCAGGGGGAGACCCAGTACTTC	CASRPSGGQGETQYF
TRBV7-9	.	.	TRBJ2-7	TGTGCCAGCAGCTTAACGCCTTTTCCTGAGCAGTACTTC	CASSLTPFPEQYF
TRBV18	once	TRBD2	TRBJ2-7	TGTGCCAGCTCACCGAGCGGGGGGGCCTGGGAGCAGTACTTC	CASSPSGGAWEQYF
TRBV5-4	.	.	TRBJ2-6	TGTGCCAGCAGCTTAGGGGGGTTCTCTGGGGCCAACGTCCTGACTTTC	CASSLGGFSGANVLTF
TRBV11-2	once	.	TRBJ1-3	TGTGCCAGCAGCTTAGGGGGGGCCAACTCTGGAAACACCATATATTTT	CASSLGGANSGNTIYF
TRBV11-2	once	.	TRBJ2-1	TGTGCCAGCAGCCCCGAGAGGGTGGGCGAGCAGTTCTTC	CASSPERVGEQFF
TRBV6-4	.	.	TRBJ1-5	TGTGCCAGCAGTGACCTATCCGACCGCGACCCCAATCAGCCCCAGCATTTT	CASSDLSDRDPNQPQHF
TRBV7-2	.	.	TRBJ2-3	TGTGCCAGCAGCTCGCGTTCTAGTACCGATACGCAGTATTTT	CASSSRSSTDTQYF
TRBV6-1	.	.	TRBJ2-1	TGTGCCAGCAGTGAAGGACTGAATGAGCAGTTCTTC	CASSEGLNEQFF
TRBV20-1	.	.	TRBJ1-1	TGCAGTGCTAGTAGTCACATGAACACTGAAGCTTTCTTT	CSASSHMNTEAFF
TRBV12-3/TRBV12-4	.	.	TRBJ1-5	TGTGCCAGCACCCAAAATCGGGTCCAGCCCCAGCATTTT	CASTQNRVQPQHF
TRBV28	.	.	TRBJ1-1	TGTGCCAGCAGTTTAGGTCGATCCACTGAAGCTTTCTTT	CASSLGRSTEAFF
TRBV6-5	.	.	TRBJ1-1	TGTGCCAGCAGACCGGGACCCACGAACACTGAAGCTTTCTTT	CASRPGPTNTEAFF
TRBV5-7	.	.	TRBJ2-6	TGTGCCAGCAGCTTGTTACTTGACAGGCCTCGCTCTGGGGCCAACGTCCTGACTTTC	CASSLLLDRPRSGANVLTF
TRBV7-9	.	.	TRBJ1-3	TGTGCCAGCAGCCCCGGACAGCAGAACACCATATATTTT	CASSPGQQNTIYF
TRBV5-1	.	TRBD2	TRBJ2-2	TGCGCCAGCAGCTCGGGGACTAGCGGGGCCGGACGCGGGGAGCTGTTTTTT	CASSSGTSGAGRGELFF
TRBV7-9	.	.	TRBJ2-7	TGTGCCAGCAGCTCGACTAGCTACGAGCAGTACTTC	CASSSTSYEQYF
TRBV7-9	.	TRBD1	TRBJ1-2	TGTGCCAGCAGCTTAGAGGGGGCCAACTATGGCTACACCTTC	CASSLEGANYGYTF
TRBV19	.	.	TRBJ1-6	TGTGCCAGTGGAGACAGGCTCTTGTCACCCCTCCACTTT	CASGDRLLSPLHF
TRBV7-8	.	TRBD2	TRBJ2-5	TGTGCCAGCAGCGCGGGACTAGCGACGGAGACCCAGTACTTC	CASSAGLATETQYF
TRBV7-2	.	TRBD1	TRBJ1-2	TGTGCCAGCAGCTTAACCGTCGGGACAGGGGCGGATGGCTACACCTTC	CASSLTVGTGADGYTF
TRBV19	.	TRBD1	TRBJ1-2	TGTGCCAGTAGGGACAGGGGGCCCTCAAATGGCTACACCTTC	CASRDRGPSNGYTF
TRBV18	.	TRBD1	TRBJ1-2	TGTGCCAGCTCACCAACAGGGGCTAACTATGGCTACACCTTC	CASSPTGANYGYTF
TRBV3-1/TRBV3-2	few	TRBD1	TRBJ1-6	TGTGCCAGCAGCCATGAAGGACAGGGGCCCAATTCACCCCTCCACTTT	CASSHEGQGPNSPLHF
TRBV7-8	once	.	TRBJ2-5	TGTGCCAGCAGCCCCCAAGAGACCCAGTACTTC	CASSPQETQYF
TRBV5-1	once	.	TRBJ1-1	TGCGCCAGCAGCTCGCCCGGGGTGAACACTGAAGCTTTCTTT	CASSSPGVNTEAFF
TRBV11-1	.	TRBD2	TRBJ2-1	TGTGCCAGCAGCTACCGGACTAGCGGGGACAATGAGCAGTTCTTC	CASSYRTSGDNEQFF
TRBV5-4	.	.	TRBJ2-4	TGTGCCAGCAGCCTCCCCCGGGGAGGGGGGGCCAAAAACATTCAGTACTTC	CASSLPRGGGAKNIQYF